The clone carrying this T cell receptor beta chain appeared once. This sample stems from a study of cytotoxic CD8 clonotypes in ibrutinib-treated CLL. Trimming cost V 5 bases and J 1 base, with 11 bases left between them. This CDR3 contains 14 residues. Germline-derived CDR1 and CDR2 are MDHEN and SYDVKM. Data came from immunoSEQ multiplex PCR; TCRdb stores just in-frame clones and leaves some out. The sample shows roughly 160,000 clones, about four fifths of them seen only once. The chain combines TRBV28 with TRBJ2-5; D assignment may be TRBD1 or TRBD2 (5 bases each). The sequences come from PBMCs, collected after 12 months of ibrutinib treatment. The receptor was derived from a human donor with chronic lymphocytic leukemia. The CDR3 coding sequence is TGTGCCAGCAGTCTCGTGGGACGCCAAGAGACCCAGTACTTC. Its protein product is CASSLVGRQETQYF.